These 21 T cell receptor beta chains share one sample of origin, sequenced in a study of OX40 agonist ivuxolimab in advanced cancers. Repertoires were generated with immunoSEQ multiplex PCR, while TCRdb's copy carries only in-frame clones and drops some. The sample has about 71,000 clones, 90% to 95% seen once. The sequencing used CD4+ or CD8+ T cells sorted from blood, collected in a trial of the OX40 agonist ivuxolimab. These receptors were collected from an adult with an advanced solid tumor such as melanoma, head and neck, liver or kidney cancer.

This sequence joins TRBV27 and TRBJ2-6; D unresolved. The CDR3 is 16 amino acids. Trimming removed 3 bases at V and 0 bases at J, with 9 bases between. Germline CDR1 MNHEY, CDR2 SMNVEV (reference sequence). CDR3 in DNA: TGTGCCAGCAGTTTCGAGGCCGGCTCTGGGGCCAACGTCCTGACTTTC. Amino acids: CASSFEAGSGANVLTF.

The chain couples TRBV5-1 to TRBJ2-7; 9 bases map to TRBD1. CDR1 SGHRS and CDR2 YFSETQ come from the germline V gene. The CDR3 covers 16 residues. Germline trimming cut 3 bases from V and 3 bases from J; bases unmatched to any gene: 10. CDR3: CASSSKPGQGFYEQYF. The CDR3 bases are TGCGCCAGCAGCTCGAAACCGGGACAGGGATTCTACGAGCAGTACTTC. Variable domain in full (rest from reference TRBV5-1 and TRBJ2-7): KAGVTQTPRYLIKTRGQQVTLSCSPISGHRSVSWYQQTPGQGLQFLFEYFSETQRNKGNFPGRFSGRQFSNSRSEMNVSTLELGDSALYLCASSSKPGQGFYEQYFGPGTRLTVT.

The V and J genes are TRBV19 and TRBJ1-1; a possible D gene is TRBD1 (6 bases). CDR3 length: 12 amino acids. From germline, CDR1 is LNHDA and CDR2 SQIVND (reference sequence). The V gene lost 8 bases and the J gene lost 6 bases, with 13 bases spanning the gap. The CDR3 DNA is TGTGCCAGTTCACTTGGACAGTCTGAAGCTTTCTTT. It specifies CASSLGQSEAFF.

The chain recombines TRBV6-1 with TRBJ1-2; TRBD1 matches at 7 bases. Per the germline V gene, CDR1 is MNHNS and CDR2 is SASEGT. V was clipped by 7 bases and J by 4 bases; unmatched bases: 6. The CDR3 contains 13 residues. CDR3 DNA: TGTGCCAGCACCGATAGGGACAGCTATGGCTACACCTTC. Translating it yields CASTDRDSYGYTF.

V gene TRBV5-6 combines with J gene TRBJ2-5; D is unclear. V lost 5 bases, J lost 5 bases, and 10 bases lay in between. This CDR3 has 12 residues. CDR1 and CDR2 from the germline V gene are SGHDT and YYEEEE. CDR3 bases: TGTGCCAGCAGTTCCTTGCGGGAGACCCAGTACTTC. This sequence encodes CASSSLRETQYF.

V usage is TRBV7-9 and J usage is TRBJ1-2, with TRBD1 as a possible D gene (6 bases). The CDR3 extends over 18 amino acids. V lost 4 bases and J 0 bases, leaving 21 bases between the germline ends. Looked up from germline, CDR1 is SEHNR and CDR2 is FQNEAQ (reference sequence). CDR3 sequence reads: CASSSRGGARVANYGYTF. The CDR3 coding sequence is TGTGCCAGCAGCTCCAGGGGAGGGGCACGTGTCGCTAACTATGGCTACACCTTC.

The chain is built from TRBV6-5 and TRBJ2-7; D tentatively reads TRBD1 or TRBD2 (5 bases each). Trimming shortened V by 8 bases and J by 9 bases, and 23 bases separated the two germline ends. Germline CDR1 reads MNHEY; CDR2 reads SVGAGI. This CDR3 region has 14 residues. The CDR3 sequence is CASSLTGRPVGQYF. CDR3 sequence (DNA): TGTGCCAGCTCATTAACGGGGCGTCCTGTGGGGCAGTACTTC.

This sequence joins TRBV19 and TRBJ2-1; the D is unclear. Germline CDR1 reads LNHDA; CDR2 reads SQIVND (reference sequence). This CDR3 spans 13 amino acids. Between the trimmed V and J ends, which lost 3 bases and 4 bases, there was a span of 7 bases. The DNA for the CDR3 is TGTGCCAGTAGTATCGGCCAATACAATGAGCAGTTCTTC. Its protein product is CASSIGQYNEQFF.

This clone was detected only once. The rearrangement uses TRBV19 and TRBJ2-1, with 7 bases fitting TRBD2. J gave up 10 bases and V 6 bases, and 9 bases lay outside the gene matches. Germline V gene lookup returns CDR1 LNHDA and CDR2 SQIVND (reference sequence). This CDR3 is 13 amino acids long. The CDR3 spells CASRSSGLPEQFF. The CDR3, as DNA: TGTGCCAGTAGGTCATCGGGACTACCGGAGCAGTTCTTC.

This sequence joins TRBV5-6 and TRBJ1-1; D gene uncertain. Trimming shortened V by 4 bases and J by 0 bases, and 19 bases separated the two germline ends. Germline V gene data show CDR1 as SGHDT and CDR2 as YYEEEE. CDR3 length: 17 residues. CDR3 in DNA: TGTGCCAGCAGCCCGGGTCCATTCGTTCCCATGAACACTGAAGCTTTCTTT. Translating it yields CASSPGPFVPMNTEAFF. The full variable domain, completed using reference TRBV5-6 and TRBJ1-1, is DAGVTQSPTHLIKTRGQQVTLRCSPKSGHDTVSWYQQALGQGPQFIFQYYEEEERQRGNFPDRFSGHQFPNYSSELNVNALLLGDSALYLCASSPGPFVPMNTEAFFGQGTRLTVV.

This chain connects TRBV29-1 to TRBJ2-1, with D possibly being TRBD1 or TRBD2 (6 bases each). Deletions cut 4 bases from V and 8 bases from J, with 21 bases between. Germline CDR1 SQVTM, CDR2 ANQGSEA. The length of the CDR3 is 15 residues. CDR3 in DNA: TGCAGCGTTGGGGAGGTACAGGGTTTTGGCCATGAGCAGTTCTTC. Its protein is CSVGEVQGFGHEQFF.

The rearrangement links TRBV19 to TRBJ2-7; 9 nucleotides align to TRBD1. CDR3 size: 14 residues. The V and J ends lost 5 bases and 6 bases, in that order; junction bases with no gene match: 8. Germline loops: CDR1 LNHDA, CDR2 SQIVND (reference sequence). The CDR3 sequence is CASSLQGAGGEQYF. The CDR3 DNA sequence: TGTGCCAGTAGTCTACAGGGGGCCGGCGGCGAGCAGTACTTC.

The rearrangement uses TRBV7-8 and TRBJ2-3; D is unclear. Germline-derived CDR1 and CDR2 are SGHVS and FQNEAQ. CDR3 length: 17 amino acids. Trimming removed 2 bases at V and 2 bases at J, with 17 bases between. CDR3 in amino acids: CASSLNVLADLTDTQYF. The CDR3 coding sequence is TGTGCCAGCAGCTTAAATGTCCTGGCGGACCTCACAGATACGCAGTATTTT.

V usage is TRBV6-5 and J usage is TRBJ2-1, with TRBD2 matching over 7 bases. Germline values: CDR1 MNHEY, CDR2 SVGAGI. CDR3 length equals 15 residues. The V gene end was trimmed by 0 bases and the J gene end by 8 bases; junction bases not matched to a gene: 7. The CDR3 DNA follows: TGTGCCAGCAGTTACTCGGGCGGGGCGGGAGATGAGCAGTTCTTC. Translated: CASSYSGGAGDEQFF.

The chain recombines TRBV6-5 with TRBJ2-7; D gene unclear. V was trimmed by 2 bases and J by 7 bases, leaving 15 bases between them. Looked up from germline, CDR1 is MNHEY and CDR2 is SVGAGI. This CDR3 has 14 amino acids. CDR3: CASSYDDNYSEQYF. The CDR3 nucleotides read TGTGCCAGCAGTTACGACGACAACTACTCAGAGCAGTACTTC.

The V call is TRBV9, the J call TRBJ2-7; TRBD2 might be the D (6 bases). The germline gives CDR1 SGDLS, CDR2 YYNGEE. CDR3 size: 14 residues. V was shortened by 4 bases and J by 2 bases, with 13 bases between the two germline ends. CDR3 DNA sequence: TGTGCCAGCAGCCGATTAGCGGATACCTACGAGCAGTACTTC. Translation: CASSRLADTYEQYF.

Written as DNA, the CDR3 is TGTGCTAGTGGTTTCCCCGCGGCGTCGTGGGAGCAGTACTTC. Amino acids: CASGFPAASWEQYF. The V gene is TRBV12-5, the J gene TRBJ2-7, with D unclear. The length of the CDR3 is 14 residues. Germline CDR1 is LGHNT and CDR2 is FRNRAP. V lost 3 bases and J 7 bases, leaving 16 bases between the germline ends.

The CDR3, as DNA: TGTGCCACCAGCAGTAGACAGACTGAAGCTTTCTTT. It codes for CATSSRQTEAFF. The chain combines TRBV15 with TRBJ1-1; D may be TRBD1 (5 bases). This CDR3 is 12 amino acids long. Germline lookup yields CDR1 LNHNV and CDR2 YYDKDF (reference sequence). The V end lost 3 bases, the J end lost 5 bases, and 7 bases lay between the germline ends.

This chain joins TRBV10-3 and TRBJ1-4, with D perhaps matching TRBD1 (5 bases). V dropped 0 bases and J dropped 5 bases, with 10 bases sitting between them. The CDR3 sequence is 15 residues long. CDR1 is ENHRY, CDR2 SYGVKD, per germline. The CDR3 DNA reads as TGTGCCATCAGTGAGTCCACAGGATTAAATGAAAAACTGTTTTTT. It specifies CAISESTGLNEKLFF.

This chain links TRBV6-6 with TRBJ1-5, with 8 bases fitting TRBD1. V gave up 6 bases and J gave up 5 bases; unmatched junction bases: 6. This CDR3 has 14 residues. Germline V lookup: CDR1 MNHNY, CDR2 SVGAGI (reference sequence). The CDR3 reads CASSWAGGHQPQHF. As DNA, the CDR3 is TGTGCCAGCAGCTGGGCAGGGGGCCATCAGCCCCAGCATTTT.

V usage is TRBV13 and J usage is TRBJ2-5; weak D call: TRBD2 (6 bases). The germline V and J ends were trimmed by 1 base and 0 bases, with 6 bases remaining between them. Germline CDR1 is PRHDT and CDR2 is FYEKMQ (reference sequence). The CDR3 loop spans 14 amino acids. This CDR3 reads CASSLAGDQETQYF. Written as DNA, the CDR3 is TGTGCCAGCAGCTTAGCGGGGGACCAAGAGACCCAGTACTTC.